The source of this T cell receptor beta chain is a study of cytomegalovirus exposure and HLA in healthy donors. General study results and limits: Most TCR sequences proved rare, with some public TCRs found in many donors. A classifier reportedly called cytomegalovirus status with high sensitivity and specificity.

As for this clone: Its antigen is unknown.

PCR employed 60 Vbeta and 13 Jbeta primers. Assay used: immunoSEQ multiplex PCR; TCRdb lists only in-frame clones, some missing. The repertoire holds some 200,000 clones, with roughly four fifths as singletons. Germline assignment: CDR1 MGHDK and CDR2 SYGVNS. Germline trimming cut 1 base from V and 4 bases from J; bases unmatched to any gene: 11. The CDR3 contains 17 residues. Sequencing used PBMCs. The J gene is TRBJ1-2, the V gene TRBV25-1, with TRBD1 matching 8 bases. The receptor comes from a woman aged 18-29 years in good health and CMV-seronegative. The DNA of the CDR3 is TGTGCCAGCAGTGAATTTAAAGGGACAGGAGAACTCTATGGCTACACCTTC. Translating it yields CASSEFKGTGELYGYTF.